The source of this TCR beta chain is a study of Ad26.COV2.S vaccination and SARS-CoV-2 variants. Regarding the study as a whole: The study found higher spike-specific TCR breadth in vaccine than placebo recipients. Possibly, TCR breadth and depth analyses underestimated total T cell responses. Substantial post-vaccination breadth of spike-specific CD8+ and CD4+ T cell responses was reported.

On this clone: Its antigen is not identified.

From germline, CDR1 is SNHLY and CDR2 FYNNEI. The CDR3 is made up of 13 amino acids. Trimming removed 4 bases from V and 8 bases from J; junction bases left unmatched: 7. Stated treatment: some 20 received Ad26.COV2.S at low or high dose, single or two shots; roughly five received placebo; per-sample allocation not given. Sampling was done on day 63 after the first vaccine or placebo injection. Only in-frame clones appear in the TCRdb table, and some are missing; sequencing was by immunoSEQ multiplex PCR. The sample lists 300,000 to 400,000 clones, around four fifths seen once, with approximately 2.1% in the top ten.

The receptor was isolated from a person aged 18-65 years who received the Ad26.COV2.S COVID-19 vaccine or a placebo. This rearrangement joins TRBV2 to TRBJ1-2; 7 positions match TRBD1. The sample consisted of peripheral blood, taken in a trial of Ad26.COV2.S vaccine versus placebo. The CDR3 sequence is CASSGGRGDGYTF. In DNA, the CDR3 is TGTGCCAGCAGTGGGGGCAGGGGGGACGGCTACACCTTC.